The rows below give T cell receptor delta chains drawn from one sample of a study of DNA immune sequencing with unique molecular identifiers. TCRdb re-called the multiplex PCR reads through CATT. This table has about 2,000 delta-chain clones, less than 20% appearing once. Specimen: gamma-delta T cells from PBMCs. The receptors originated from a human donor in good health. CDR3s include the opening cysteine and the closing phenylalanine or tryptophan. Fields, in order: D gene, J gene, CDR3 length, V gene, clone size, CDR3 DNA, CDR3 protein. D genes are given only for firm matches. Not all rows give a size; the values are once, few, many and, for expanded clones, a class.

D gene: TRDD3
J gene: TRDJ1
CDR3 length: 20
V gene: TRDV2
clone size: -
CDR3 DNA: TGTGCCTGTGACACCATGTACTCCAACGGGGGGATAAGTAATTCCGATAAACTCATCTTT
CDR3 protein: CACDTMYSNGGISNSDKLIF

D gene: TRDD3
J gene: TRDJ1
CDR3 length: 15
V gene: TRDV2
clone size: medium-sized
CDR3 DNA: TGTGCCTGTGACACCATGTTGGGGGATACCAATAAACTCATCTTT
CDR3 protein: CACDTMLGDTNKLIF

D gene: TRDD3
J gene: TRDJ1
CDR3 length: 16
V gene: TRDV2
clone size: medium-sized
CDR3 DNA: TGTGCCTGTGACCTACTGGGGAGAGATAGCACCGATAAACTCATCTTT
CDR3 protein: CACDLLGRDSTDKLIF

D gene: TRDD3
J gene: TRDJ1
CDR3 length: 17
V gene: TRDV2
clone size: hyperexpanded
CDR3 DNA: TGTGCCTGTGACAATCTGGGGGATTCGACCTTGAGCGATAAACTCATCTTT
CDR3 protein: CACDNLGDSTLSDKLIF

D gene: TRDD3
J gene: TRDJ1
CDR3 length: 16
V gene: TRDV2
clone size: hyperexpanded
CDR3 DNA: TGTGCCTGTGACGGACTACTGGGGGAAGGCACCGATAAACTCATCTTT
CDR3 protein: CACDGLLGEGTDKLIF

D gene: TRDD3
J gene: TRDJ1
CDR3 length: 15
V gene: TRDV2
clone size: -
CDR3 DNA: TGTGCCTGTGACACTCTGGGGATACTTACCGATAAACTCATCTTT
CDR3 protein: CACDTLGILTDKLIF

D gene: TRDD3
J gene: TRDJ2
CDR3 length: 21
V gene: TRDV1
clone size: medium-sized
CDR3 DNA: TGTGCTCTTGGGCCGACACTCACTTCCTACTGGGGGATACAAGTGACAGCACAACTCTTCTTT
CDR3 protein: CALGPTLTSYWGIQVTAQLFF

D gene: TRDD3
J gene: TRDJ1
CDR3 length: 16
V gene: TRDV1
clone size: medium-sized
CDR3 DNA: TGTGCCCTTCTGGGTTACCGGGGGATAAACACCGATAAACTCATCTTT
CDR3 protein: CALLGYRGINTDKLIF

D gene: -
J gene: TRDJ1
CDR3 length: 19
V gene: TRDV1
clone size: medium-sized
CDR3 DNA: TGTGCTCTTGGGGAACCCACCGCGGGTCCCTGGGTAAACACCGATAAACTCATCTTT
CDR3 protein: CALGEPTAGPWVNTDKLIF

D gene: TRDD3
J gene: TRDJ1
CDR3 length: 23
V gene: TRAV29/DV5
clone size: few
CDR3 DNA: TGTGCAGCAAGCGCGGGTGGCAGGTCATTATTGAGTACTGGGGGATCCTACACCGATAAACTCATCTTT
CDR3 protein: CAASAGGRSLLSTGGSYTDKLIF